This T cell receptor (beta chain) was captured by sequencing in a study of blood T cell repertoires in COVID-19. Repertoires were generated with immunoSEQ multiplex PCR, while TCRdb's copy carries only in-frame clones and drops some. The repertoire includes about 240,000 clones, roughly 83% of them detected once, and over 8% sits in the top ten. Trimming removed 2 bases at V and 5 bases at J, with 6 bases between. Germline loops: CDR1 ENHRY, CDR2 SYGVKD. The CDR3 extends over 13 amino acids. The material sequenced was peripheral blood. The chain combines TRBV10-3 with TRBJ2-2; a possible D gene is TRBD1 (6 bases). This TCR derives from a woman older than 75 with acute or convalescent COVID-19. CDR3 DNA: TGTGCCATCAGTGAGACAGGGACCGGGGAGCTGTTTTTT. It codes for CAISETGTGELFF.